This is a list of T cell receptor beta chains from one sample in a study of blood T cell repertoires in COVID-19. Repertoires were generated with immunoSEQ multiplex PCR, while TCRdb's copy carries only in-frame clones and drops some. This sample has some 73,000 clones, with more than 70% found just once. Sequencing was performed on peripheral blood. These receptors all come from a man in his 70s with COVID-19, enrolled during active disease. CDR3s include the opening cysteine and the closing phenylalanine or tryptophan. A D gene is named only where the DNA matches it firmly. The size entry is marked missing in some rows and otherwise reads once, few, many or a size class.

v_gene	d_gene	abundance	j_gene	CDR3nt	CDR3aa
TRBV30	TRBD1	.	TRBJ2-5	TGTGCCTGGAGCCGACAGGGAGAGGAGACCCAGTACTTC	CAWSRQGEETQYF
TRBV5-1	TRBD1	.	TRBJ2-2	TGCGCCAGCAGCCCGGGGACAGGGAACACCGGGGAGCTGTTTTTT	CASSPGTGNTGELFF
TRBV7-2	.	.	TRBJ2-7	TGTGCCAGCAGCTCAAACAGGGTATCGGAGGAGCAGTACTTC	CASSSNRVSEEQYF
TRBV30	.	few	TRBJ1-5	TGTGCCTGGAGTGGGGGACTCTCGAATCAGCCCCAGCATTTT	CAWSGGLSNQPQHF
TRBV27	TRBD2	.	TRBJ2-2	TGTGCCAGCAGTCTCGCCGGGGGGGCTTCGAACACCGGGGAGCTGTTTTTT	CASSLAGGASNTGELFF
TRBV5-1	TRBD2	.	TRBJ2-5	TGCGCCAGCAGCGAAATTCAGACTAGCGGGGGCCGTACGTACTTC	CASSEIQTSGGRTYF
TRBV27	.	.	TRBJ2-2	TGTGCCAGCAGTTCGGACTCTGAGACCTTCACCGGGGAGCTGTTTTTT	CASSSDSETFTGELFF
TRBV5-6	TRBD1	.	TRBJ1-2	TGTGCCAGCAGCTTGGGCGGACAGGAGTATGGCTACACCTTC	CASSLGGQEYGYTF
TRBV2	.	.	TRBJ2-3	TGTGCCACCGCGCGGCGGAATTGGGATACGCAGTATTTT	CATARRNWDTQYF
TRBV28	.	.	TRBJ1-1	TGTGCCAGCAGTCCCTCGCGTGGCAGCGCCAACACTGAAGCTTTCTTT	CASSPSRGSANTEAFF
TRBV6-5	.	.	TRBJ2-7	TGTGCCAGCTCGACAGCGTCCTACGAGCAGTACTTC	CASSTASYEQYF
TRBV4-2	.	.	TRBJ2-3	TGTGCCAGCAGCCAGGAAACAGGGTTGGGAGTCACAGATACGCAGTATTTT	CASSQETGLGVTDTQYF
TRBV4-3	TRBD1	once	TRBJ1-2	TGCGCCAGCAGCCAAGTTCCGCCTGGGCTAACAGGGGGCGCGACCCCTTCTTATGGCTACACCTTC	CASSQVPPGLTGGATPSYGYTF
TRBV5-1	.	.	TRBJ1-1	TGCGCCAGCAGCTTGGGGCAGTCGAACACTGAAGCTTTCTTT	CASSLGQSNTEAFF
TRBV28	.	.	TRBJ1-1	TGTGCCAGCAGTTTGTATACTGAAGCTTTCTTT	CASSLYTEAFF
TRBV7-2	.	few	TRBJ2-2	TGTGCCAGCAGCCCCCCGTGGGGGCGTGACACCGGGGAGCTGTTTTTT	CASSPPWGRDTGELFF
TRBV11-2	TRBD2	.	TRBJ2-7	TGTGCCAGCAGCTTAGTGTGGCTAGCGGGGTCCTACGAGCAGTACTTC	CASSLVWLAGSYEQYF
TRBV28	.	.	TRBJ1-6	TGTGCCAGCAGTTTCCCCCAGGGCTATAATTCACCCCTCCACTTT	CASSFPQGYNSPLHF
TRBV5-1	.	once	TRBJ1-3	TGCGCCAGCAGCTTGGCCGCTATCTCTGGAAACACCATATATTTT	CASSLAAISGNTIYF
TRBV4-1	.	.	TRBJ1-5	TGCGCCAGCAGCCAAGATATGGGCACCGCCAATCAGCCCCAGCATTTT	CASSQDMGTANQPQHF
TRBV5-1	.	.	TRBJ1-3	TGCGCCAGCAGCCCTGGCGGGTCGGAAAACCCCATATATTTT	CASSPGGSENPIYF
TRBV19	TRBD1	.	TRBJ1-4	TGTGCCAGTAGTAAGGGACAGCACTATAATGAAAAACTGTTTTTT	CASSKGQHYNEKLFF
TRBV27	.	medium-sized	TRBJ1-1	TGTGCCAGCCGCCTAGGGGCTACACTCAACACTGAAGCTTTCTTT	CASRLGATLNTEAFF
TRBV5-1	TRBD1	.	TRBJ1-1	TGCGCCAGCAGCCTCAGGGGGCGCGAGACTGAAGCTTTCTTT	CASSLRGRETEAFF
TRBV7-2	TRBD1	.	TRBJ1-5	TGTGCCAGCAGCACAGGGGGTTACAATCAGCCCCAGCATTTT	CASSTGGYNQPQHF
TRBV7-2	TRBD2	few	TRBJ2-7	TGTGCCAGTGGATCTAGCGGTTCCTCCTACGAGCAGTACTTC	CASGSSGSSYEQYF
TRBV28	TRBD1	.	TRBJ1-5	TGTGCCAGCAGCCAGGGGGGTAGCAATCAGCCCCAGCATTTT	CASSQGGSNQPQHF
TRBV24-1	.	.	TRBJ1-3	TGTGCCACCAGTACAGGAGACTCTGGAAACACCATATATTTT	CATSTGDSGNTIYF
TRBV7-2	.	.	TRBJ1-2	TGTGCCAGCAGCCCCCAGTGGTCGGAGGGCTACACCTTC	CASSPQWSEGYTF
TRBV28	TRBD1	.	TRBJ2-7	TGTGCCAGCAGTGATGACAGGGTGGAGCAGTACTTC	CASSDDRVEQYF
TRBV5-1	TRBD1	.	TRBJ2-1	TGCGCCAGCGGGGGACAGGGGGCGACTAATGAGCAGTTCTTC	CASGGQGATNEQFF
TRBV25-1	.	.	TRBJ2-7	TGTGCCAGCAGCTACCCCCAGGGGGGCGAGCAGTACTTC	CASSYPQGGEQYF
TRBV14	.	.	TRBJ1-2	TGTGCCAGCAGCCAGGTAGAGTTCTATGGCTACACCTTC	CASSQVEFYGYTF
TRBV5-1	.	.	TRBJ2-3	TGCGCCAGCACCCGGGCGGGTAGCACAGATACGCAGTATTTT	CASTRAGSTDTQYF
TRBV6-5	TRBD1	.	TRBJ1-2	TGTGCCACCACAATGACAGGGAACTATGGCTACACCTTC	CATTMTGNYGYTF
TRBV14	.	.	TRBJ2-3	TGTGCCAGCAGCCAAGACCCTAGTGGAACAGATACGCAGTATTTT	CASSQDPSGTDTQYF
TRBV28	TRBD1	.	TRBJ2-7	TGTGCCAGCAGAGTGACAGGGGGCTACGAGCAGTACTTC	CASRVTGGYEQYF
TRBV4-3	.	.	TRBJ2-5	TGCGCCAGCAGCCAAGGGTTGTCTAGAGAGACCCAGTACTTC	CASSQGLSRETQYF
TRBV11-3	.	.	TRBJ2-3	TGTGCCAGCGCCACAGGACGCACAGATACGCAGTATTTT	CASATGRTDTQYF
TRBV30	TRBD1	few	TRBJ1-3	TGTGCCTGTGCGACAGGGGCTGGAAACACCATATATTTT	CACATGAGNTIYF
TRBV13	TRBD1	.	TRBJ1-6	TGTGCCAGCAGCTTAGCACCGAGACAGGGACTCAATTCACCCCTCCACTTT	CASSLAPRQGLNSPLHF
TRBV27	TRBD2	many	TRBJ2-1	TGTGCCAGCAGTTTAACGCCGGGACTAGCGTATGAGCAGTTCTTC	CASSLTPGLAYEQFF
TRBV11-3	.	.	TRBJ1-1	TGTGCCAGCAGCTTAGATAGGGGATCTGAAGCTTTCTTT	CASSLDRGSEAFF
TRBV19	.	.	TRBJ1-6	TGTGCCAGTAGTCCCCAGGGACACTTCGGCTATAATTCACCCCTCCACTTT	CASSPQGHFGYNSPLHF
TRBV2	TRBD2	.	TRBJ2-2	TGTGCCAGCAGTCAAATCAGCGGGACGAACACCGGGGAGCTGTTTTTT	CASSQISGTNTGELFF
TRBV6-4	TRBD2	.	TRBJ2-7	TGTGCCAGCAGCCTAGCGGGAGTGCAAAGGGGGTACTTC	CASSLAGVQRGYF